One sample yielded the 25 T cell receptor beta chains listed below, sequenced in a study of blood T cell repertoires in COVID-19. Profiled with immunoSEQ multiplex PCR; TCRdb holds only in-frame clones, not every one. The repertoire has around 170,000 clones, roughly nine tenths of them found once; the top ten carry roughly 4.1%. The sample taken for sequencing was peripheral blood. Receptors were obtained from a woman aged 70 to 79 with acute or convalescent COVID-19.

This rearrangement joins TRBV5-1 to TRBJ2-7; 7 bases are shared with TRBD2. CDR3 size: 13 residues. Trimming removed 4 bases from V and 3 bases from J; junction bases left unmatched: 4. Germline CDR1 is SGHRS and CDR2 is YFSETQ. The CDR3 protein is CASSLGLNYEQYF. In DNA form, the CDR3 reads TGCGCCAGCAGCCTGGGACTAAACTACGAGCAGTACTTC.

The chain links TRBV7-8 to TRBJ2-1, with 9 bases identical to TRBD1. J was trimmed by 6 bases and V by 5 bases; bases with no gene match: 8. CDR3 size: 15 residues. Germline V gives CDR1 SGHVS, CDR2 FQNEAQ. The CDR3: CASSRTGAPSNEQFF. DNA for the CDR3: TGTGCCAGCAGCCGGACAGGGGCCCCTAGCAATGAGCAGTTCTTC. The full variable domain, completed using reference TRBV7-8 and TRBJ2-1, is GAGVSQSPRYKVAKRGQDVALRCDPISGHVSLFWYQQALGQGPEFLTYFQNEAQLDKSGLPSDRFFAERPEGSVSTLKIQRTQQEDSAVYLCASSRTGAPSNEQFFGPGTRLTVL.

This clone was seen once. The chain joins TRBV7-2 to TRBJ2-3; 10 nucleotides align to TRBD2. CDR3 length equals 14 residues. Trimming removed 6 bases from V and 3 bases from J; junction bases left unmatched: 3. The germline gives CDR1 SGHTA, CDR2 FQGNSA. CDR3 in amino acids: CASSSGGWTDTQYF. CDR3 in DNA: TGTGCCAGCAGTAGCGGGGGGTGGACAGATACGCAGTATTTT.

The V and J genes are TRBV30 and TRBJ1-2, with 9 bases aligning to TRBD1. The CDR3 spans 15 residues. Trimming removed 2 bases from V and 5 bases from J; junction bases left unmatched: 9. Per germline, CDR1 GTSNPN and CDR2 SVGIG (reference sequence). This CDR3 is CAWSPNTGGAYGYTF. DNA for the CDR3: TGTGCCTGGAGTCCAAACACAGGGGGCGCATATGGCTACACCTTC.

This clone was picked up a small number of times. The rearrangement uses TRBV21-1 and TRBJ1-6; no DNA check was done on the table's D call, TRBD1. TRBV21-1 is shown as a pseudogene. The CDR3 has 15 residues. CDR3 sequence: CASSAPSRGRSPLHF. The DNA for the CDR3 is TGTGCCAGCAGCGCCCCGTCCAGGGGGCGGTCACCCCTCCACTTT.

This chain joins TRBV28 and TRBJ2-2; 7 nucleotides align to TRBD1. The CDR3 loop spans 13 amino acids. After removal of 8 bases from V and 1 base from J, the junction contained 1 base not matched to a gene. Per the germline V gene, CDR1 is MDHEN and CDR2 is SYDVKM. Written as DNA, the CDR3 is TGTGCCAGCCGGACAGGGAACACCGGGGAGCTGTTTTTT. It yields the protein CASRTGNTGELFF.

This clone was counted between two and nine times. The V call is TRBV7-2, the J call TRBJ1-1; 7 positions agree with TRBD1. In germline, CDR1 is SGHTA, CDR2 FQGNSA. The CDR3 has 14 amino acids. With 5 bases clipped from V and 0 bases from J, the junction kept 3 bases outside the gene matches. This CDR3 reads CASSVDRLNTEAFF. The CDR3 nucleotides are TGTGCCAGCAGCGTGGACAGGTTGAACACTGAAGCTTTCTTT.

V usage is TRBV7-9 and J usage is TRBJ1-2; 8 nucleotides align to TRBD1. CDR3 length: 14 residues. The V gene's germline CDR1 is SEHNR and CDR2 FQNEAQ (reference sequence). Trimming at V came to 4 bases and at J to 4 bases, leaving 5 bases not matched to a gene. Here the CDR3 DNA reads TGTGCCAGCAGCTCAGACAGGGGAGGCTATGGCTACACCTTC. It encodes CASSSDRGGYGYTF.

J is TRBJ1-5 and V is TRBV19; no reliable D call. The ends were cut back, 5 bases at V and 2 bases at J, with 10 bases in the middle. This CDR3 contains 14 residues. CDR1 LNHDA and CDR2 SQIVND come from the germline V gene (reference sequence). CDR3 loop: CASSRAGGNQPQHF. The CDR3 region has the DNA TGTGCCAGTAGTCGAGCCGGGGGCAATCAGCCCCAGCATTTT.

The count of this clone is one. V usage is TRBV2 and J usage is TRBJ1-2; the D gene is possibly TRBD1 (5 bases). Germline CDR1 reads SNHLY; CDR2 reads FYNNEI. The CDR3 runs 13 residues. Trimming took 3 bases from V and 6 from J, leaving 11 bases between them. The CDR3 loop reads CASSEGRVHGYTF. As DNA, the CDR3 is TGTGCCAGCAGTGAGGGCAGGGTCCATGGCTACACCTTC.

The CDR3 loop is CASSGAGGQPQHF. The CDR3 nucleotides are TGTGCCAGCAGTGGGGCAGGGGGCCAGCCCCAGCATTTT. V gene TRBV6-6 combines with J gene TRBJ1-5; 8 positions agree with TRBD1. Germline CDR1 is MNHNY and CDR2 is SVGAGI (reference sequence). With V trimmed by 5 bases and J by 7 bases, 4 bases remained unmatched. This CDR3 spans 13 amino acids.

The rearrangement links TRBV2 to TRBJ1-1, with 7 bases that match TRBD1. CDR3 length: 17 residues. V shed 6 bases, J shed 3 bases, and the junction held 16 bases outside the gene matches. CDR1 is SNHLY, CDR2 FYNNEI, per germline. The CDR3 is CASRAKTGFFGDTEAFF. CDR3 in DNA: TGTGCCAGCAGAGCCAAGACAGGGTTTTTCGGAGACACTGAAGCTTTCTTT.

Written as DNA, the CDR3 is TGTGCCAGCAGCCAAGGATCCGGGACAGGGTGGACTGAAGCTTTCTTT. This encodes CASSQGSGTGWTEAFF. The V call is TRBV4-2, the J call TRBJ1-1, with 9 nucleotides matching TRBD1. CDR3 length: 16 amino acids. Germline loops: CDR1 LGHNA, CDR2 YNFKEQ. Trimming at V came to 1 base and at J to 5 bases, leaving 8 bases not matched to a gene.

The CDR3 sequence is CAISPLTGNTGELFF. The CDR3 coding sequence is TGTGCCATCAGTCCCTTAACAGGGAACACCGGGGAGCTGTTTTTT. The rearrangement links TRBV10-3 to TRBJ2-2, with D maybe TRBD1 (5 bases). The CDR3 covers 15 residues. Between the trimmed V and J ends, which lost 5 bases and 1 base, there was a span of 11 bases. Per the germline V gene, CDR1 is ENHRY and CDR2 is SYGVKD.

The V and J genes are TRBV20-1 and TRBJ1-4, with a possible D match to TRBD1 (6 bases). Looked up from germline, CDR1 is DFQATT and CDR2 is SNEGSKA (reference sequence). CDR3 size: 13 residues. Between the trimmed V and J ends, which lost 3 bases and 8 bases, there was a span of 13 bases. CDR3 region: CSASQGLGEKLFF. CDR3 bases: TGCAGTGCTAGTCAGGGGTTGGGGGAAAAACTGTTTTTT.

CDR3 sequence (DNA): TGTGCCAGCAGTCAGGGCCATAACGAAAAACTGTTTTTT. This gives the protein CASSQGHNEKLFF. The chain uses TRBV7-9 and TRBJ1-4; weak D call: TRBD1 (5 bases). Trimming took off 6 bases at V and 8 bases at J, with 13 bases between the two ends. Germline assignment: CDR1 SEHNR and CDR2 FQNEAQ (reference sequence). The CDR3 has 13 amino acids.

This chain links TRBV7-6 with TRBJ2-1, with 8 bases matching TRBD2. The CDR3 length is 16 residues. CDR1 is SGHVS, CDR2 FNYEAQ, per germline. J gave up 8 bases and V 3 bases, and 12 bases lay outside the gene matches. The CDR3 bases are TGTGCCAGCAGCTTTCCCAGGGGCCCCGGGGGGGATGAGCAGTTCTTC. This translates into CASSFPRGPGGDEQFF.

The V and J genes are TRBV7-9 and TRBJ2-7, with 10 bases identical to TRBD1. V trimming: 5 bases; J trimming: 2 bases; junction bases outside the gene matches: 6. Germline CDR1 reads SEHNR; CDR2 reads FQNEAQ (reference sequence). This CDR3 contains 15 residues. The CDR3 spells CASSRGGTGAYEQYF. The CDR3 DNA follows: TGTGCCAGCAGCCGCGGAGGGACAGGGGCCTACGAGCAGTACTTC. The full variable domain, completed using reference TRBV7-9 and TRBJ2-7, is DTGVSQNPRHKITKRGQNVTFRCDPISEHNRLYWYRQTLGQGPEFLTYFQNEAQLEKSRLLSDRFSAERPKGSFSTLEIQRTEQGDSAMYLCASSRGGTGAYEQYFGPGTRLTVT.

The V and J genes are TRBV6-2 or TRBV6-3 and TRBJ1-3, with TRBD1 identical over 7 bases. The V gene's germline CDR1 is MNHEY and CDR2 SVGEGT. The CDR3 has 15 amino acids. The V gene end was trimmed by 6 bases and the J gene end by 0 bases; junction bases not matched to a gene: 5. CDR3 region: CASSTDRTSGNTIYF. CDR3 sequence (DNA): TGTGCCAGCAGCACGGACAGGACCTCTGGAAACACCATATATTTT.

The chain uses TRBV7-8 and TRBJ2-7; D is unresolved. The CDR3 sequence is 11 residues long. Trimming cost V 3 bases and J 5 bases, with 5 bases left between them. Germline V CDR1 and CDR2: SGHVS, FQNEAQ. Written as DNA, the CDR3 is TGTGCCAGCAGCTTCAGGAACGAGCAGTACTTC. Translated: CASSFRNEQYF.

This chain links TRBV19 with TRBJ2-6; D is ambiguous. CDR1 is LNHDA and CDR2 is SQIVND in the germline V gene (reference sequence). Trimming took 2 bases from V and 1 from J, leaving 6 bases between them. The CDR3 has 15 residues. This CDR3 reads CASSIMSSGANVLTF. The CDR3 DNA sequence: TGTGCCAGTAGTATAATGAGTTCTGGGGCCAACGTCCTGACTTTC.

The CDR3 DNA sequence: TGTGCCAGCAGCCCCACTCGGACAGGGGCTGGAAACACCATATATTTT. Translating gives CASSPTRTGAGNTIYF. This chain joins TRBV7-2 and TRBJ1-3; TRBD1 agrees at 9 bases. The CDR3 loop spans 16 amino acids. The V and J ends lost 5 bases and 2 bases, in that order; junction bases with no gene match: 7. In germline, CDR1 is SGHTA, CDR2 FQGNSA.

This chain joins TRBV28 and TRBJ2-7; maybe TRBD1 (5 bases). The V end was cut by 3 bases, the J end by 3 bases, with 9 bases between. From germline, CDR1 is MDHEN and CDR2 SYDVKM. The CDR3 totals 13 residues. The CDR3 is CASSFPGIYEQYF. The CDR3 bases are TGTGCCAGCAGTTTTCCAGGGATCTACGAGCAGTACTTC.

J is TRBJ2-4 and V is TRBV7-2; tentatively, D is TRBD1 (5 bases). Trimming stripped 2 bases from V and 1 base from J, with 18 bases between. Germline lookup yields CDR1 SGHTA and CDR2 FQGNSA. The CDR3 runs to 18 residues. CDR3 nucleotides: TGTGCCAGCAGCTTAAGGATGGTAGTGGGGCCTGCCAAAAACATTCAGTACTTC. This encodes CASSLRMVVGPAKNIQYF. Full variable domain (remainder filled in from reference TRBV7-2 and TRBJ2-4): GAGVSQSPSNKVTEKGKDVELRCDPISGHTALYWYRQSLGQGLEFLIYFQGNSAPDKSGLPSDRFSAERTGGSVSTLTIQRTQQEDSAVYLCASSLRMVVGPAKNIQYFGAGTRLSVL.

The chain uses TRBV5-1 and TRBJ2-7, with D perhaps matching TRBD1 (5 bases). There are 14 residues in the CDR3. Per germline, CDR1 SGHRS and CDR2 YFSETQ. Trimming removed 5 bases at V and 4 bases at J, with 16 bases between. The CDR3 bases are TGCGCCAGCAGAGAGCAGGGCCGGCTGTACGAGCAGTACTTC. Amino acids: CASREQGRLYEQYF.